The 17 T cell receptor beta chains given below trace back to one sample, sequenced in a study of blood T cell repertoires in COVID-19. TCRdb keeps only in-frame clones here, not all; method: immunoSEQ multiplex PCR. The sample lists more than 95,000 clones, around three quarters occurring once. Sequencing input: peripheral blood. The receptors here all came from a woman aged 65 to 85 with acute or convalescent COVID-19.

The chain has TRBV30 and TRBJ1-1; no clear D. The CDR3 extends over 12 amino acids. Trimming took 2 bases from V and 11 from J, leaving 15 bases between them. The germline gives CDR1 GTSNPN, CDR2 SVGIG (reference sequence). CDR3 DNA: TGTGCCTGGAGTATTTCAGGTCCCCCGGCTTTCTTT. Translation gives CAWSISGPPAFF.

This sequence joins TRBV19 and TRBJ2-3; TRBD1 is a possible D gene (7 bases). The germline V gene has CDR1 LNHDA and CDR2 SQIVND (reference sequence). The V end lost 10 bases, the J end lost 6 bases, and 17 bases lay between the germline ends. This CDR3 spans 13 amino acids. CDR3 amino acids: CATNEEGADTQYF. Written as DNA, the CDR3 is TGTGCCACTAACGAGGAGGGGGCCGATACGCAGTATTTT.

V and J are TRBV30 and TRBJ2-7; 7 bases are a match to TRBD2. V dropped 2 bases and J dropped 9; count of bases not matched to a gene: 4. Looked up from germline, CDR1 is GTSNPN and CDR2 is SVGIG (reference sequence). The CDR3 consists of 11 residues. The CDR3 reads CAWSSGGWQYF. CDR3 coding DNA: TGTGCCTGGAGTTCGGGAGGTTGGCAGTACTTC.

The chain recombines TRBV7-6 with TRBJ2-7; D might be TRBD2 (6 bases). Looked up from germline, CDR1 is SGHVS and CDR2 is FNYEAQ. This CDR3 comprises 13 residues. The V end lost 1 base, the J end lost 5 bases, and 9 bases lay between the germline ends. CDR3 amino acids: CASSLGTINEQYF. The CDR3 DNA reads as TGTGCCAGCAGCTTAGGGACTATTAACGAGCAGTACTTC.

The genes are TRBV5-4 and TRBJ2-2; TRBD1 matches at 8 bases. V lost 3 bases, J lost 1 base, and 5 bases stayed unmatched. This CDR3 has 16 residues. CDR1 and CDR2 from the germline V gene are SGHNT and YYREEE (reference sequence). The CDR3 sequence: CASSSAGTGNTGELFF. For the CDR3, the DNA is TGTGCCAGCAGCTCGGCCGGGACAGGGAACACCGGGGAGCTGTTTTTT.

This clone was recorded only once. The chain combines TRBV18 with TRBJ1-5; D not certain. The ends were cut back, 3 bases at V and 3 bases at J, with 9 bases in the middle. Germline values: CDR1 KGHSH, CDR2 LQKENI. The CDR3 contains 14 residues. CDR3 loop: CASSPNSNNQPQHF. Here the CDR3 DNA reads TGTGCCAGCTCACCCAACAGTAACAATCAGCCCCAGCATTTT.

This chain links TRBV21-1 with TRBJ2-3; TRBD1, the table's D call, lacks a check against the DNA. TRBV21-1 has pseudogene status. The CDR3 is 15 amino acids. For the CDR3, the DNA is TGTGCCAGCAGCAAAGTCGACAGGGAGGAAGATACGCAGTATTTT. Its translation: CASSKVDREEDTQYF.

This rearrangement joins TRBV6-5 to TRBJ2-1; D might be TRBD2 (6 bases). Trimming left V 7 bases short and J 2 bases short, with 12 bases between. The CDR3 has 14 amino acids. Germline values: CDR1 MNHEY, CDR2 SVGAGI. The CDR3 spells CASIPSAAYNEQFF. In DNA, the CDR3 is TGTGCCAGCATTCCTAGCGCAGCCTACAATGAGCAGTTCTTC.

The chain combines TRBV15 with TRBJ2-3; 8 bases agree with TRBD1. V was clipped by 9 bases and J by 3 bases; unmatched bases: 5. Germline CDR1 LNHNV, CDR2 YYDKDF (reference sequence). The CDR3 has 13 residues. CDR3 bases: TGTGCCACTCGGGACAGGAGGACAGATACGCAGTATTTT. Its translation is CATRDRRTDTQYF.

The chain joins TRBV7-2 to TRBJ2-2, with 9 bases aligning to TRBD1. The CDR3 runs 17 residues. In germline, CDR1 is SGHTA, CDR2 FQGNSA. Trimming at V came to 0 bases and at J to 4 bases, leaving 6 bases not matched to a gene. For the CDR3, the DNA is TGTGCCAGCAGCTTAGCGAGAGGACAGGGGAGCACCGGGGAGCTGTTTTTT. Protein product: CASSLARGQGSTGELFF.

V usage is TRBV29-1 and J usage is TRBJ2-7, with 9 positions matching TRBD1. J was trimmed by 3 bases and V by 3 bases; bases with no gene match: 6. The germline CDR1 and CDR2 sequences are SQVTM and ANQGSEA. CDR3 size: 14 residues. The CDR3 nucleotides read TGCAGCGTTGATAAACAGGGGGCCGGCTACGAGCAGTACTTC. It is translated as CSVDKQGAGYEQYF.

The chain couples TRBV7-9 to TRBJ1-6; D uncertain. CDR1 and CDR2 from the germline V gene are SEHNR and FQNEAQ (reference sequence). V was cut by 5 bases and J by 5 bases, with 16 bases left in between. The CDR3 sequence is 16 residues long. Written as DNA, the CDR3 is TGTGCCAGCAGCCCCACAACGTGGACTCATAATTCACCCCTCCACTTT. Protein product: CASSPTTWTHNSPLHF.

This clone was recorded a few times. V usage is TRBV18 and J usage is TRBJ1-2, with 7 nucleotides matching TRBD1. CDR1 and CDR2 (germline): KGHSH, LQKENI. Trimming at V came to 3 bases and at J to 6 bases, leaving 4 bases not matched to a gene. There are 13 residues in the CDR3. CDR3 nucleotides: TGTGCCAGCTCACCTTATGACAGGGATGGCTACACCTTC. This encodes CASSPYDRDGYTF.

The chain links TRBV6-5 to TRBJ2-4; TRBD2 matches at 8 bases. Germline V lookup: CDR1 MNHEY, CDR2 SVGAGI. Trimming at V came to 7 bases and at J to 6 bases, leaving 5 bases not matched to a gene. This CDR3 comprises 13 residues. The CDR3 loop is CASNSGGGNIQYF. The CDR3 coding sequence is TGTGCCAGCAACAGCGGGGGTGGAAACATTCAGTACTTC.

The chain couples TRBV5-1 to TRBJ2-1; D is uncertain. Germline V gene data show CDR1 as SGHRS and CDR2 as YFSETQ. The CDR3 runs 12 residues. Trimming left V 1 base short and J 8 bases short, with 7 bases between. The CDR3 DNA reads TGCGCCAGCAGCTTGCCCGGGTATGAGCAGTTCTTC. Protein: CASSLPGYEQFF. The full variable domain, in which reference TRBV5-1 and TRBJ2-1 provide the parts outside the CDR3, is KAGVTQTPRYLIKTRGQQVTLSCSPISGHRSVSWYQQTPGQGLQFLFEYFSETQRNKGNFPGRFSGRQFSNSRSEMNVSTLELGDSALYLCASSLPGYEQFFGPGTRLTVL.

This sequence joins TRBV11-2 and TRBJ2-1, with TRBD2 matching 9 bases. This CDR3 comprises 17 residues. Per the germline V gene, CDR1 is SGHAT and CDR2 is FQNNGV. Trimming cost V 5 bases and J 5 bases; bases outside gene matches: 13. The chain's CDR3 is CASSPGRRGGANNEQFF. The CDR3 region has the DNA TGTGCCAGCAGCCCCGGGAGGCGCGGGGGGGCCAACAATGAGCAGTTCTTC. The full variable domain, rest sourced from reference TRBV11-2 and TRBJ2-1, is EAGVAQSPRYKIIEKRQSVAFWCNPISGHATLYWYQQILGQGPKLLIQFQNNGVVDDSQLPKDRFSAERLKGVDSTLKIQPAKLEDSAVYLCASSPGRRGGANNEQFFGPGTRLTVL.

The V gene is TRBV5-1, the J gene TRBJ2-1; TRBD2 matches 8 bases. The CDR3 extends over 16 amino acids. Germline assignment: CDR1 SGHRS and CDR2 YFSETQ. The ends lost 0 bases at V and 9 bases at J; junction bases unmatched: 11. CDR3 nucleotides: TGCGCCAGCAGCTTGGCCAAGGGGACTAGGGTCGTTGAGCAGTTCTTC. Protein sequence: CASSLAKGTRVVEQFF.